A single sample is the source of the 6 T cell receptor beta chains below, sequenced in a study of technical replicates of blood from several donors. Assay used: immunoSEQ multiplex PCR; TCRdb lists only in-frame clones, some missing. Seen here are tens of thousands of clones, more than 85% observed once, and the top ten hold 4.7%. The sample taken for sequencing was PBMCs. These receptors originate from a human donor in good health. Some clones in this sample may be carry-over from other donors' samples.

This sequence joins TRBV19 and TRBJ2-1; 7 bases line up with TRBD1. The V segment lost 3 bases and the J segment 5 bases; nucleotides outside the gene matches: 1. This CDR3 is built from 13 residues. Germline CDR1 is LNHDA and CDR2 is SQIVND (reference sequence). CDR3 DNA: TGTGCCAGTAGTATGGGGACAGACAATGAGCAGTTCTTC. Its protein product is CASSMGTDNEQFF. Variable domain in full (rest from reference TRBV19 and TRBJ2-1): DGGITQSPKYLFRKEGQNVTLSCEQNLNHDAMYWYRQDPGQGLRLIYYSQIVNDFQKGDIAEGYSVSREKKESFPLTVTSAQKNPTAFYLCASSMGTDNEQFFGPGTRLTVL.

The CDR3 sequence is CASSLGDRQNEKLFF. Written as DNA, the CDR3 is TGTGCCAGCAGCCTGGGGGACAGGCAGAATGAAAAACTGTTTTTT. The chain links TRBV5-4 to TRBJ1-4, with TRBD1 identical over 8 bases. The junction had 7 bases not matched to a gene; V was cut back by 4 bases and J by 5 bases. The CDR3 runs 15 residues. The germline V gene has CDR1 SGHNT and CDR2 YYREEE (reference sequence).

V and J are TRBV4-2 and TRBJ2-7; 8 bases map to TRBD2. The germline V gene encodes CDR1 LGHNA and CDR2 YNFKEQ. The CDR3 has 16 amino acids. V was clipped by 1 base and J by 1 base; unmatched bases: 6. The CDR3 here is CASSQGRQRGSYEQYF. CDR3 coding DNA: TGTGCCAGCAGCCAAGGACGACAGCGGGGGTCCTACGAGCAGTACTTC.

The chain carries TRBV7-2 and TRBJ2-7; TRBD1 might be the D (5 bases). The CDR3 runs to 13 residues. V was pared by 3 bases and J by 7 bases, with 13 bases between. CDR1 is SGHTA and CDR2 is FQGNSA in the germline V gene. The CDR3 DNA is TGTGCCAGCAGCTTCGCCGGGCCAGGGGAGCAGTACTTC. This gives the protein CASSFAGPGEQYF.

The chain combines TRBV19 with TRBJ2-2, with 10 bases aligning to TRBD1. CDR3 length equals 16 residues. Trimming at V came to 2 bases and at J to 3 bases, leaving 3 bases not matched to a gene. CDR1 LNHDA and CDR2 SQIVND come from the germline V gene (reference sequence). The CDR3 protein is CASSIPGTGDTGELFF. The CDR3 DNA is TGTGCCAGTAGTATACCCGGGACAGGGGACACCGGGGAGCTGTTTTTT. The entire variable domain, with the rest obtained from reference TRBV19 and TRBJ2-2, is as follows: DGGITQSPKYLFRKEGQNVTLSCEQNLNHDAMYWYRQDPGQGLRLIYYSQIVNDFQKGDIAEGYSVSREKKESFPLTVTSAQKNPTAFYLCASSIPGTGDTGELFFGEGSRLTVL.

The chain carries TRBV6-5 and TRBJ2-1; 13 nucleotides align to TRBD2. The CDR3 has 13 residues. J gave up 9 bases and V 7 bases, and 3 bases lay outside the gene matches. The germline V gene has CDR1 MNHEY and CDR2 SVGAGI. The CDR3 sequence is CASIGLAGVEQFF. CDR3 in DNA: TGTGCCAGCATCGGACTAGCGGGAGTTGAGCAGTTCTTC.